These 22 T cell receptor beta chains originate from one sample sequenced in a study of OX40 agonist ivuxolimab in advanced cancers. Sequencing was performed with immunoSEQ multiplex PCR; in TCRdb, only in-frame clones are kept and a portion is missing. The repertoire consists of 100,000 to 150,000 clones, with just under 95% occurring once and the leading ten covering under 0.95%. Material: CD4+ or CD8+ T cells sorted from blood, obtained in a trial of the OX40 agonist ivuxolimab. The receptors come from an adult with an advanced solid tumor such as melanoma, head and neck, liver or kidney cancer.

CDR3 bases: TGTGCCAGTAGTATTGGACTAGCGGGAGTAACTTACGAGCAGTACTTC. This translates into CASSIGLAGVTYEQYF. The chain uses TRBV19 and TRBJ2-7, with 13 positions matching TRBD2. Germline V gene lookup returns CDR1 LNHDA and CDR2 SQIVND (reference sequence). CDR3 length equals 16 residues. The trim removed 3 bases at V and 4 bases at J, leaving 6 bases unmatched.

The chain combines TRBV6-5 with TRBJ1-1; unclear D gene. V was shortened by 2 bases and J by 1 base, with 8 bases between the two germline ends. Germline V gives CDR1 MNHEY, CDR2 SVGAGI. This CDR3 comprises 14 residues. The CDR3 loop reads CASSYDQGNTEAFF. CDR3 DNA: TGTGCCAGCAGTTACGACCAAGGGAACACTGAAGCTTTCTTT.

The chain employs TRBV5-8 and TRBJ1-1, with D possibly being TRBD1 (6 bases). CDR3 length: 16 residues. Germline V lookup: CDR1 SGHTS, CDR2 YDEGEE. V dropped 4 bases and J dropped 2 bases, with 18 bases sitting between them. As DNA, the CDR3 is TGTGCCAGCAGCCCTAGACAGGTCATTGATAACACTGAAGCTTTCTTT. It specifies CASSPRQVIDNTEAFF.

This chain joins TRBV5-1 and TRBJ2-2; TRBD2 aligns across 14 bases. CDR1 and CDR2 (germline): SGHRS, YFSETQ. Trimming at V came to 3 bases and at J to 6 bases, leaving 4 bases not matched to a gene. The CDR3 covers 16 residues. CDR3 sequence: CASSSPGLAGAGELFF. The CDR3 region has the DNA TGCGCCAGCAGCTCGCCGGGACTAGCGGGAGCCGGGGAGCTGTTTTTT.

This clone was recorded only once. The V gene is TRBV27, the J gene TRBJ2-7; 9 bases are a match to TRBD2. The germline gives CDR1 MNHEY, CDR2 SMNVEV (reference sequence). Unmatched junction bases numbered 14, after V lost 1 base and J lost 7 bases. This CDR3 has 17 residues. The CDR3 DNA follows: TGTGCCAGCAGTTTATTGAGCGGGGGGCAGGGTTCTGGAGAGCAGTACTTC. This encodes CASSLLSGGQGSGEQYF.

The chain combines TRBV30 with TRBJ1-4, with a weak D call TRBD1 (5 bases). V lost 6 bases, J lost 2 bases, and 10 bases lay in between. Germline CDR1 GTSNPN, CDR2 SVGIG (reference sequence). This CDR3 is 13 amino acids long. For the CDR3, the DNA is TGTGCCTGCCTTTCAGGGACTAATGAAAAACTGTTTTTT. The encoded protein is CACLSGTNEKLFF.

The CDR3: CASSQDYRRTDTQYF. The CDR3 DNA reads as TGCGCCAGCAGCCAAGATTACCGGCGCACAGATACGCAGTATTTT. V and J are TRBV4-3 and TRBJ2-3, with D hard to call. Germline values: CDR1 LGHNA, CDR2 YSLEER. This CDR3 has 15 amino acids. The V and J ends lost 0 bases and 1 base respectively, with 8 bases between them.

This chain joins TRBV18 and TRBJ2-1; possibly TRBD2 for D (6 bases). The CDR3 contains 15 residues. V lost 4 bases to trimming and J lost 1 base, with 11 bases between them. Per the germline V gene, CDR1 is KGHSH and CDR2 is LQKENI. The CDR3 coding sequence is TGTGCCAGCTCACGCTTGGAGGGATCCTACAATGAGCAGTTCTTC. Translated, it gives CASSRLEGSYNEQFF.

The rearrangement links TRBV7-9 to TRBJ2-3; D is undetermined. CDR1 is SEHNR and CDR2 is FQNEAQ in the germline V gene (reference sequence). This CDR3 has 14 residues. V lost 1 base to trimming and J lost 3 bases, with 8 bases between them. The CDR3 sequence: CASSLEGLTDTQYF. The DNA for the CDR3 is TGTGCCAGCAGCTTAGAAGGTCTAACAGATACGCAGTATTTT.

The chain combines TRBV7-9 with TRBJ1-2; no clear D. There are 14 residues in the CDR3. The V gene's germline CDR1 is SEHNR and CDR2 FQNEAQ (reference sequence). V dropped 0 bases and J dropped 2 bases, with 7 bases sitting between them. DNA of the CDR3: TGTGCCAGCAGCTTAGCCAGAGGGAACTATGGCTACACCTTC. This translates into CASSLARGNYGYTF.

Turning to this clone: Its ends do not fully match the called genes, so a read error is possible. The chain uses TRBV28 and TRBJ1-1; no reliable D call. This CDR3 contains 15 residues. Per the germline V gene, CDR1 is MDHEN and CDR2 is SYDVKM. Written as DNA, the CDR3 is TGTGCCAGCAGCTTATCCGGCCCAGAGGGCACTGAAGCTTTCTTT. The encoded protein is CASSLSGPEGTEAFF.

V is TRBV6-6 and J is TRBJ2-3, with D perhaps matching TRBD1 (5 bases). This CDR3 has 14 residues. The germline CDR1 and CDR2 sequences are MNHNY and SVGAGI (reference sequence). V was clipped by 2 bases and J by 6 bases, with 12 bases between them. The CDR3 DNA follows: TGTGCCAGCAGTTACGGGGCTATCGGGGATACGCAGTATTTT. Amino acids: CASSYGAIGDTQYF.

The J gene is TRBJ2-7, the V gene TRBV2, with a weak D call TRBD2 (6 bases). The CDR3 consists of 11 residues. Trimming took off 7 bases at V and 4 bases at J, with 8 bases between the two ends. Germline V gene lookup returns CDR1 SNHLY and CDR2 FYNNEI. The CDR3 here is CASKGGYEQYF. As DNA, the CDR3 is TGTGCCAGCAAAGGAGGGTACGAGCAGTACTTC.

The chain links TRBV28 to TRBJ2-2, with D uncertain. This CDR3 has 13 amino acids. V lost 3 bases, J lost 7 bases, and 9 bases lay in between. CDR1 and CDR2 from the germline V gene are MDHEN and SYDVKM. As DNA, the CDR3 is TGTGCCAGCAGTTTGAGGCGGAACGGGGAGCTGTTTTTT. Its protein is CASSLRRNGELFF.

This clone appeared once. CDR3 sequence (DNA): TGTGCCAGCAGCACTCCGGATTCTAAGTGGAATGTAAGTCCCTGGGAGCAGTTCTTC. Residues: CASSTPDSKWNVSPWEQFF. The chain employs TRBV7-3 and TRBJ2-1; D is unclear. The length of the CDR3 is 19 residues. Germline V gene sequence: CDR1 SGHTA, CDR2 FQGTGA. Trimming removed 5 bases from V and 10 bases from J, with 33 bases in between.

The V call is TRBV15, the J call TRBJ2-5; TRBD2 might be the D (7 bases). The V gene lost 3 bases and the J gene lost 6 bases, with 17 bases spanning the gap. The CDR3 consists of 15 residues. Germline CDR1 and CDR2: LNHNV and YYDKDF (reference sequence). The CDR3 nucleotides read TGTGCCACCAGCAGGGTGGGGGGGCAGGGTCAGACCCAGTACTTC. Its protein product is CATSRVGGQGQTQYF.

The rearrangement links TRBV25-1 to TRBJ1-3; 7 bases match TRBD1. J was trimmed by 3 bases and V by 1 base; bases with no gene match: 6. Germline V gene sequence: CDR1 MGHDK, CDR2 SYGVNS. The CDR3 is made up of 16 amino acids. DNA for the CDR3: TGTGCCAGCAGTGAATTGAGGGGGCAGGGTGGAAACACCATATATTTT. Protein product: CASSELRGQGGNTIYF.

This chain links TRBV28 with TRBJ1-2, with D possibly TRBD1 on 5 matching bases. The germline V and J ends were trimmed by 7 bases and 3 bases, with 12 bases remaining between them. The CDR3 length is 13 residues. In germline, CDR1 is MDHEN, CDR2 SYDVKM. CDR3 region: CASTTDSDYGYTF. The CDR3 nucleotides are TGTGCCAGCACCACAGACAGTGACTATGGCTACACCTTC.

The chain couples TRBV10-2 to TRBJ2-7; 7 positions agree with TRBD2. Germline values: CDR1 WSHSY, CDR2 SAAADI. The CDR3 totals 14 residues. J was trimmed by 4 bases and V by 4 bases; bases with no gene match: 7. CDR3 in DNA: TGCGCCAGCAGTGGAGCGGGAAGTTGGTACGAGCAGTACTTC. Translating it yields CASSGAGSWYEQYF.

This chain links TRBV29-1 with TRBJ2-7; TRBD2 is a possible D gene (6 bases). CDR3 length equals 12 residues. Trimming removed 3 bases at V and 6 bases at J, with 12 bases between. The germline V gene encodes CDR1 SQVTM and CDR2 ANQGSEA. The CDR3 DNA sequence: TGCAGCGTTGAGACGGGAGTAAGCGAGCAGTACTTC. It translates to CSVETGVSEQYF.

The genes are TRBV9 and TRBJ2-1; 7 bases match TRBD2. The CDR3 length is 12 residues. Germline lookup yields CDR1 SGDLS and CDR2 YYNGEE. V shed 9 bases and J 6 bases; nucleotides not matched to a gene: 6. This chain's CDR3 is CATGRELNEQFF. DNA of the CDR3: TGTGCCACGGGGCGGGAGCTCAATGAGCAGTTCTTC. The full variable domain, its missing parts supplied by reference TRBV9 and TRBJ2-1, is DSGVTQTPKHLITATGQRVTLRCSPRSGDLSVYWYQQSLDQGLQFLIQYYNGEERAKGNILERFSAQQFPDLHSELNLSSLELGDSALYFCATGRELNEQFFGPGTRLTVL.

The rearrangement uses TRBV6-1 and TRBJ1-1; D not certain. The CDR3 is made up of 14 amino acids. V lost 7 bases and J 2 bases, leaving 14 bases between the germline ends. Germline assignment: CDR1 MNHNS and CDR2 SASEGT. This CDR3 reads CASTPAGINTEAFF. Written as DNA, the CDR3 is TGTGCCAGCACTCCTGCGGGGATCAACACTGAAGCTTTCTTT.